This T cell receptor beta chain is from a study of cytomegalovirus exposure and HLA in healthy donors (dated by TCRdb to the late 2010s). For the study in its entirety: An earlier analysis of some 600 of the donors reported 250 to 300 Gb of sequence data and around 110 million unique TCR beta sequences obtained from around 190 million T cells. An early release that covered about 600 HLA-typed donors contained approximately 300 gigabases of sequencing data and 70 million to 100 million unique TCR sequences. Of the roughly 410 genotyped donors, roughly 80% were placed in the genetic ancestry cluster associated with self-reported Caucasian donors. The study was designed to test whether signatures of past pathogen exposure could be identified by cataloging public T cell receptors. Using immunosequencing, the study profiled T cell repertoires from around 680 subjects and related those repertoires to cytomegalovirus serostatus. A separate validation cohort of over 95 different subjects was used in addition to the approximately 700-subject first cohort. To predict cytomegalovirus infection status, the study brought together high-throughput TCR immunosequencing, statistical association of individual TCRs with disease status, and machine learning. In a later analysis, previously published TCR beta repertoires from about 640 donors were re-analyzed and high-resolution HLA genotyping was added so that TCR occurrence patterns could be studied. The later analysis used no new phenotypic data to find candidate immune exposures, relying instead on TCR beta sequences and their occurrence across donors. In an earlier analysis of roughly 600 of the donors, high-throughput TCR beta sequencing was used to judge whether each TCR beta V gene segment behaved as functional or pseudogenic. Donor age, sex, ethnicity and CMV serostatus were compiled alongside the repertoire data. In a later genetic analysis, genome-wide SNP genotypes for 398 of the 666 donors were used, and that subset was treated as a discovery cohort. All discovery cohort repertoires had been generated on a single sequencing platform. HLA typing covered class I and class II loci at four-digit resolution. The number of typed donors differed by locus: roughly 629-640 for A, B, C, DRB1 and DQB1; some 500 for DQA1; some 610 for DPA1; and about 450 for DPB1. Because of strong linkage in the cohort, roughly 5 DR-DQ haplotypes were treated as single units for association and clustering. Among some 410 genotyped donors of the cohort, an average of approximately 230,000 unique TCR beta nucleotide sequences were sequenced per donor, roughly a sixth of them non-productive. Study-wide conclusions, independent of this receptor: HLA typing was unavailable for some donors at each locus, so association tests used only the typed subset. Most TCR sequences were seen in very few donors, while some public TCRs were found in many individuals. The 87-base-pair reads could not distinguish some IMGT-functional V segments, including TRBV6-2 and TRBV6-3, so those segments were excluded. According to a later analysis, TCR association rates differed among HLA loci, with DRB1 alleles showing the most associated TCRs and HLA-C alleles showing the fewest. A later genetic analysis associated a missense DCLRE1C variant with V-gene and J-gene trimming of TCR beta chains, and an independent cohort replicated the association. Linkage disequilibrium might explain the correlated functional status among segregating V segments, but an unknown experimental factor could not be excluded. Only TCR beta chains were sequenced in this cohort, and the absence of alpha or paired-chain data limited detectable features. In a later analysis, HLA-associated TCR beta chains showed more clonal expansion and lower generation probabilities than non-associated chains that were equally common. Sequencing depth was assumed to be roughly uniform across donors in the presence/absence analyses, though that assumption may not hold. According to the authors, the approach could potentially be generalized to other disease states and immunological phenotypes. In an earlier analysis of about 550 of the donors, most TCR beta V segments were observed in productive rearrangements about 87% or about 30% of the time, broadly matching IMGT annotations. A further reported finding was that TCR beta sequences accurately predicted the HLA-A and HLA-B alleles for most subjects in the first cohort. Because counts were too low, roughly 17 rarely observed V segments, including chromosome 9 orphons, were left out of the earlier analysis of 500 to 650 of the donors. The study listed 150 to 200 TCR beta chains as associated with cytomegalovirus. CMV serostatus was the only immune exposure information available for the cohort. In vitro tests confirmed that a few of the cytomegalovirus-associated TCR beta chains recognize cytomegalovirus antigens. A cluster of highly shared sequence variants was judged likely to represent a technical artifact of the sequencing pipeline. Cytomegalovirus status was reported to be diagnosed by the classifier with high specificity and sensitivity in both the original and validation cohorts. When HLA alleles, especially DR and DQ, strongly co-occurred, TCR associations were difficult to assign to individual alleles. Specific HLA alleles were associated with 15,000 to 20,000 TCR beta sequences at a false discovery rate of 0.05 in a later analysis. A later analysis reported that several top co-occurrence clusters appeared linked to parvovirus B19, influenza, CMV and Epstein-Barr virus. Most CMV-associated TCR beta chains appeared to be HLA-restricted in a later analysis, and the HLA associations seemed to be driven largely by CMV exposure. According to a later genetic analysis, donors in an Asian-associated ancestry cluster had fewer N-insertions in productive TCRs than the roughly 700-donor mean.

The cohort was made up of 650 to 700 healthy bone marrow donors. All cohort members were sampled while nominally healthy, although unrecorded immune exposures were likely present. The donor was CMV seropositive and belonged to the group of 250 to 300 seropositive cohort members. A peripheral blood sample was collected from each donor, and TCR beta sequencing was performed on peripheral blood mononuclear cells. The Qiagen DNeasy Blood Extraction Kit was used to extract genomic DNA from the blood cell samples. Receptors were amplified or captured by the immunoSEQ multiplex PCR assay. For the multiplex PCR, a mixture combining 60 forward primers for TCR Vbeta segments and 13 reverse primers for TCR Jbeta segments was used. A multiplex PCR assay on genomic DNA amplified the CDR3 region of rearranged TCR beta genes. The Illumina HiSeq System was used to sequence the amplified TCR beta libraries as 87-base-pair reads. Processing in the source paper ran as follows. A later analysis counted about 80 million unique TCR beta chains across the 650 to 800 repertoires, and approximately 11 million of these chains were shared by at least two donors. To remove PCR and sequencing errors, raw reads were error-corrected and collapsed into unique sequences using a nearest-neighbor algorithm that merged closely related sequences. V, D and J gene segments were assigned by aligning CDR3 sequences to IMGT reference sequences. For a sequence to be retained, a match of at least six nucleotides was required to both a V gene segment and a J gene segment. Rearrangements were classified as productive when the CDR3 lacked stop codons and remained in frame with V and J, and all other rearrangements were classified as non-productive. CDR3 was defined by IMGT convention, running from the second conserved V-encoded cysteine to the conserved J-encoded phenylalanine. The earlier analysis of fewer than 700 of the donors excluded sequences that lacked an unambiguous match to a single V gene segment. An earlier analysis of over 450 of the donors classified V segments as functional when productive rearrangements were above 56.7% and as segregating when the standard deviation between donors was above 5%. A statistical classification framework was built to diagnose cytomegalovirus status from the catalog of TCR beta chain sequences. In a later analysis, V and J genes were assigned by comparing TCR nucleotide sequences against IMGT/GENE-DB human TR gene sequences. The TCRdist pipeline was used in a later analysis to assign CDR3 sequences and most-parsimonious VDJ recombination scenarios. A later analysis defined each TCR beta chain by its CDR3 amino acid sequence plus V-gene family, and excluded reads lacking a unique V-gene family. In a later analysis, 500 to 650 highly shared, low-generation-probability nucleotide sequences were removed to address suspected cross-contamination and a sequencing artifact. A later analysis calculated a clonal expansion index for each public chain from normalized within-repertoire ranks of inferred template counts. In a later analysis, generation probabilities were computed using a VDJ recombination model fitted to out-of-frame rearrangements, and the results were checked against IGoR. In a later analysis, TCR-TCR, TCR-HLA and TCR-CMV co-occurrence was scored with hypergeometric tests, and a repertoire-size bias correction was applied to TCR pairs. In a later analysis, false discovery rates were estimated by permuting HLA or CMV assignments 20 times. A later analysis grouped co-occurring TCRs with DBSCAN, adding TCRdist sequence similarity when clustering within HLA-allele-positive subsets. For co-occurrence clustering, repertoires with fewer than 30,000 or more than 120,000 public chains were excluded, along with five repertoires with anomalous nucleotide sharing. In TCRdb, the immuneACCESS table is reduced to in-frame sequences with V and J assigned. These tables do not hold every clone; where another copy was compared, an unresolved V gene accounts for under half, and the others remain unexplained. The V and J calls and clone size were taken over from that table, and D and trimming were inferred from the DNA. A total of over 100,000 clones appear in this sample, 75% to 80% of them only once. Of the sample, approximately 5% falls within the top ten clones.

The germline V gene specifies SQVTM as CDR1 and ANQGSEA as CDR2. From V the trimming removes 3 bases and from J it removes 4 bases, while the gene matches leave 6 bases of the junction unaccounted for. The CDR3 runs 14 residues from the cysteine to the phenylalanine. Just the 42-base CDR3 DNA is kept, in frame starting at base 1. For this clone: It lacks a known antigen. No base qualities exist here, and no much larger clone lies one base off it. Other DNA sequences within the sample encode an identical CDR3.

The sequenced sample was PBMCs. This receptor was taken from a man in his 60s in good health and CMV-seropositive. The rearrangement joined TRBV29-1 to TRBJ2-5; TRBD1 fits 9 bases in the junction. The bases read TGCAGCGTTGAGTCACAGGGGGCCGGAGAGACCCAGTACTTC. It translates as CSVESQGAGETQYF.